There are a few counts of the clone carrying this T cell receptor beta chain. Its antigen is not known. Unique molecular identifiers were used to barcode this TCRbeta library. Each CDR3 protein gets one entry after TCRdb re-called the PCR reads with MiXCR. This table has about 160,000 distinct CDR3 sequences, more than 9.5% appearing once. The data belong to a study of T-cell reconstitution after alpha-beta-depleted transplantation in children. Study-level points and caveats: Reported findings indicate that, about two months after transplant, alpha-beta T cells came from several hundred expanded clones, which were derived from non-depleted graft cells.

The CDR3 is made up of 14 amino acids. Germline V gene sequence: CDR1 KGHDR, CDR2 SFDVKD. V lost 2 bases to trimming and J lost 7 bases, with 13 bases between them. This rearrangement joins TRBV24-1 to TRBJ1-2; TRBD1 is a possible D gene (6 bases). This receptor was obtained from a boy between 2 and 10 years old with acute myeloid leukemia, due to receive a stem cell transplant. The specimen was PBMCs, collected before TCRalphabeta/CD19-depleted stem cell transplant. In nucleotides, the CDR3 is TGTGCCACCAGTGATTCTGGGGGGGCAATTGGCTACACCTTC. Translating gives CATSDSGGAIGYTF.